The present T cell receptor beta chain was sequenced within a study of OX40 agonist ivuxolimab in advanced cancers. The overall study: Patients in dose escalation had liver, melanoma, kidney or head and neck cancers.

Measured with immunoSEQ multiplex PCR; TCRdb has only the in-frame clones, and not every one. The sample consists of about 90,000 clones, under 95% of them appearing once. Germline V lookup: CDR1 SGHRS, CDR2 YFSETQ. The CDR3 runs to 15 residues. V lost 4 bases to trimming and J lost 6 bases; unmatched junction nucleotides: 8. V usage is TRBV5-1 and J usage is TRBJ2-3; 10 nucleotides line up with TRBD2. The receptor comes from an adult with an advanced solid tumor such as melanoma, head and neck, liver or kidney cancer. Sequenced material: CD4+ or CD8+ T cells sorted from blood, taken in a trial of the OX40 agonist ivuxolimab. CDR3 nucleotide sequence: TGCGCCAGCAGCCTACTAGCGGGAAGTAGGGATACGCAGTATTTT. Its translation is CASSLLAGSRDTQYF. Supplemented by reference TRBV5-1 and TRBJ2-3, the full variable domain reads KAGVTQTPRYLIKTRGQQVTLSCSPISGHRSVSWYQQTPGQGLQFLFEYFSETQRNKGNFPGRFSGRQFSNSRSEMNVSTLELGDSALYLCASSLLAGSRDTQYFGPGTRLTVL.